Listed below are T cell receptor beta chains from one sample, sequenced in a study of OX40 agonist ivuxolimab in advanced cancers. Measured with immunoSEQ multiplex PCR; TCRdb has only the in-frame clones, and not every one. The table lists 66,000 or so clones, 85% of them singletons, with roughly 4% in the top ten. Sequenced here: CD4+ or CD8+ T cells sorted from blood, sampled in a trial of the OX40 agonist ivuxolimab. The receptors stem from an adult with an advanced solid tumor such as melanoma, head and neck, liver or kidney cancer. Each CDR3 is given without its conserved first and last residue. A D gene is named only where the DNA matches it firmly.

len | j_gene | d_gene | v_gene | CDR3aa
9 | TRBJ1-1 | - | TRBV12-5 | ASGTGVEAF
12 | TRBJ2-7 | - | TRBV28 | ASSPGGVTYEQY
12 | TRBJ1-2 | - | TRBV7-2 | ASSLGPSKVGYT
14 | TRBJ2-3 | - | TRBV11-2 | ASSFYFGLSTDTQY
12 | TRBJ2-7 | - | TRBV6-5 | ASSYGAPGSEQY
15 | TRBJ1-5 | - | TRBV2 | ASSEDKSGNRNQPQH
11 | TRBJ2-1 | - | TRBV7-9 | ASSWTLAHEQF
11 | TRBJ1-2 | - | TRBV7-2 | ASSLQVNYGYT
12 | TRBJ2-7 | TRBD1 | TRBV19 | ASNSGTGGYEQY
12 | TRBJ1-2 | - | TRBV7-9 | ASSLAAQTYGYT
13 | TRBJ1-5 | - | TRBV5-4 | ASSIGLQSNQPQH
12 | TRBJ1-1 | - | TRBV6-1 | ASNPGGLVTEAF
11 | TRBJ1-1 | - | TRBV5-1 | ASSLTMNTEAF
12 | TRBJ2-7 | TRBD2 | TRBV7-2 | ASSLGLAKGEQY
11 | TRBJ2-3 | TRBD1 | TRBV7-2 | ASSQDRENTQY
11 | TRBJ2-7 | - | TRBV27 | ASSLPMVAEQY
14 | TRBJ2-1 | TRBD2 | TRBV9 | ASTPGGSGGFNEQF
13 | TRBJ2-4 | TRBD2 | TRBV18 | ASSPPSGIGNIQY
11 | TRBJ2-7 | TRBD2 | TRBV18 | ASSPTGGYEQY
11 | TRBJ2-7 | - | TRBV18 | ASSPLNTYEQY
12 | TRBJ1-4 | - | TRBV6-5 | ASIPPGGRGKLF
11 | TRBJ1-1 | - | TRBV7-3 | ASSVRTDTEAF
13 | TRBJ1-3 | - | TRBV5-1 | ASSLNGGSGNTIY
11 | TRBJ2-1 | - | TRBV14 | ASSQLGGNEQF
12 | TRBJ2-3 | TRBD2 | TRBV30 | AQKRAGGRDTQY
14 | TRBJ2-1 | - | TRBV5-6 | ASSLWEGAGYNEQF
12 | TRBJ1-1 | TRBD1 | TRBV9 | ASATGKGNTEAF
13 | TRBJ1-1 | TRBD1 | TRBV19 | ASRPRGQGNTEAF
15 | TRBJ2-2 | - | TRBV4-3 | ASSQAMLVLTTGELF
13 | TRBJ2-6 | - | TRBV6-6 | ATQGTHSGANVLT
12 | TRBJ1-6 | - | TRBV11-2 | ASSRGSYNSPLH
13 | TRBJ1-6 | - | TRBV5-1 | ASSLAGRADSPLH
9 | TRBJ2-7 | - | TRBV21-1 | ASLGAPEQY
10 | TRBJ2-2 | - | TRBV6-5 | ASRWNTGELF
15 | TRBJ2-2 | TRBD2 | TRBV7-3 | ASSLGLAGGLGRELF
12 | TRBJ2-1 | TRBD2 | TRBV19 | ASSRLAGVNEQF
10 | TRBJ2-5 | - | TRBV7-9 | ASSPREETQY
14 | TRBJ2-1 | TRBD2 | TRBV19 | ASSIDLAGGRGEQF
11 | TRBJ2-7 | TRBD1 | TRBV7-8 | ASSHGQGNEQY
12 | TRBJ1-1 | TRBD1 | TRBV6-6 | ASREQGLYTEAF
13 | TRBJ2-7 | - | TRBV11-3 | ASSLAGGALYEQY
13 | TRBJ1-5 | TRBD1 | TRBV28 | ASSPTGTSNQPQH
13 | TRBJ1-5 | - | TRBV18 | ASSPPGRVQGPQH
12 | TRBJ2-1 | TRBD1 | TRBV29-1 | SAVTGGVWNEQF
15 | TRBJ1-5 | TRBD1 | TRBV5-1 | ASSPGWDRGGNQPQH
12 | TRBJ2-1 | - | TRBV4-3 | ASSQELANNEQF
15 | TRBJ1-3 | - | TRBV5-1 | ASSLAPGRRSGNTIY
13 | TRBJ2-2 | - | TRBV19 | ASSISGYGTGELF
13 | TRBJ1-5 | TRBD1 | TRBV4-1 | ASSHPGQGGQPQH
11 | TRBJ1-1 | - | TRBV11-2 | ASRLLQNTEAF
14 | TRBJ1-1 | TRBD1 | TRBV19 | ASRRDRGRVNTEAF
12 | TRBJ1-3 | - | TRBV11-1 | ASSLTHSGNTIY